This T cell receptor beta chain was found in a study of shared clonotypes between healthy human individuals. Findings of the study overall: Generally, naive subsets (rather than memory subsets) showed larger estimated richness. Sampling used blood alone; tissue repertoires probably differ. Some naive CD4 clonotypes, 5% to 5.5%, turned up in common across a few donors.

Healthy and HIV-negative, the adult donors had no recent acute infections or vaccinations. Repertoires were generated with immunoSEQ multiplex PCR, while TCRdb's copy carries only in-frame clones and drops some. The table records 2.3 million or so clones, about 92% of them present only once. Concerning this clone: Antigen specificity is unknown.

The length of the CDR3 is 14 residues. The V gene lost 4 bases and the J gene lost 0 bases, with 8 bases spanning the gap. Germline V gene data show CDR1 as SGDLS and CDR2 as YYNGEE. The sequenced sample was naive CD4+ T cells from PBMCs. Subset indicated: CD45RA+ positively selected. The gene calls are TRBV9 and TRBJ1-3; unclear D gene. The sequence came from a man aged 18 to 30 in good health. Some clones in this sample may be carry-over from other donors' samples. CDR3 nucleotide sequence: TGTGCCAGCAGCACTGAGGTCTCTGGAAACACCATATATTTT. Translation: CASSTEVSGNTIYF.